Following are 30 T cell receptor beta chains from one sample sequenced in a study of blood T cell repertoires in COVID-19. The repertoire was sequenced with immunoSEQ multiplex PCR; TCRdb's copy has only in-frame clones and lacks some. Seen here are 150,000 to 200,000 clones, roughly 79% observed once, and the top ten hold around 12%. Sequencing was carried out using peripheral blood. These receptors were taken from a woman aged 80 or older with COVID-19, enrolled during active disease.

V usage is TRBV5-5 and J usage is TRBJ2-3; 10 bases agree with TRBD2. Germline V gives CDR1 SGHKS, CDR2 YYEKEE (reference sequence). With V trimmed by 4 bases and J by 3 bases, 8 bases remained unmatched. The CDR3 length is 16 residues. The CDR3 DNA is TGTGCCAGCAGCCCTCGACTAGCGGGCTCTACAGATACGCAGTATTTT. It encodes CASSPRLAGSTDTQYF.

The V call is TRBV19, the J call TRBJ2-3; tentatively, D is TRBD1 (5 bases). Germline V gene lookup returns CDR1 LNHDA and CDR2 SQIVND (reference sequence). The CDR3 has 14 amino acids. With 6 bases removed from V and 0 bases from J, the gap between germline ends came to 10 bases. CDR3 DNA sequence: TGTGCCAGTAGCCGACAGACCAGCACAGATACGCAGTATTTT. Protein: CASSRQTSTDTQYF.

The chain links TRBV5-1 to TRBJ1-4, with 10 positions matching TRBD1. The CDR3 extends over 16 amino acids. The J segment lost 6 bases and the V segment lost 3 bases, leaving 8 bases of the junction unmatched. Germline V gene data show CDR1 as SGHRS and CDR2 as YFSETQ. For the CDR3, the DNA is TGCGCCAGCAGCTCCCAAGGGACAGGGGTGGATGAAAAACTGTTTTTT. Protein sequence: CASSSQGTGVDEKLFF.

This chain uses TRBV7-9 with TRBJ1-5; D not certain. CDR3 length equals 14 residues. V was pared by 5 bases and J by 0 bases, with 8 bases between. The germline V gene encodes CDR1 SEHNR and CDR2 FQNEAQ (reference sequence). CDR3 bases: TGTGCCAGCAGCATCGGTGATAGCAATCAGCCCCAGCATTTT. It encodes CASSIGDSNQPQHF.

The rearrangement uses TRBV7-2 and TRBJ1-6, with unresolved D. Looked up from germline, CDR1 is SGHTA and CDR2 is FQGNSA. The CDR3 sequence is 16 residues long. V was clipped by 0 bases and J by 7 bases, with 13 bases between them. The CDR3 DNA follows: TGTGCCAGCAGCTTAGCACCCGCGCGGGCGAATTCACCCCTCCACTTT. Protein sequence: CASSLAPARANSPLHF.

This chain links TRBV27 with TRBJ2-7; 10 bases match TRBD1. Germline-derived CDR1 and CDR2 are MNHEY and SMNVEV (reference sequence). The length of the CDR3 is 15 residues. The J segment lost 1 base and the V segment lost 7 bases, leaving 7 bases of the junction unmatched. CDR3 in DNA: TGTGCCAGCACCAAACGGACAGGGGGGTCCTACGAGCAGTACTTC. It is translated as CASTKRTGGSYEQYF.

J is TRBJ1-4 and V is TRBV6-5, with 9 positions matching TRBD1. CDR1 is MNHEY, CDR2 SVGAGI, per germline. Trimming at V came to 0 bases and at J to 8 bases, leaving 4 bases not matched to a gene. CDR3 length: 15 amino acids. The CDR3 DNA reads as TGTGCCAGCAGTTACTCAAGGGACAGGGTGGAAAAACTGTTTTTT. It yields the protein CASSYSRDRVEKLFF.

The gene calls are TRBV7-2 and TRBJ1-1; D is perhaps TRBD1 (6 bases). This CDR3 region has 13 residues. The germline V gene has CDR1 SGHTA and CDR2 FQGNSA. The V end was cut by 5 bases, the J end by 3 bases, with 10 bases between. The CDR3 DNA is TGTGCCAGCAGCCAAAACAGGGACACTGAAGCTTTCTTT. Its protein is CASSQNRDTEAFF. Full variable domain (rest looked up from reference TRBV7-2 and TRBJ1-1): GAGVSQSPSNKVTEKGKDVELRCDPISGHTALYWYRQSLGQGLEFLIYFQGNSAPDKSGLPSDRFSAERTGGSVSTLTIQRTQQEDSAVYLCASSQNRDTEAFFGQGTRLTVV.

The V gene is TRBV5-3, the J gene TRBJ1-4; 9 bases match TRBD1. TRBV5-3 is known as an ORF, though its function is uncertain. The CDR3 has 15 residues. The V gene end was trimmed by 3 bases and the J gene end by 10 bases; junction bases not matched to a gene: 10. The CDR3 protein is CARSSRDRERGKLFF. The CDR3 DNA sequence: TGTGCCAGAAGCTCCCGGGACAGGGAACGGGGAAAACTGTTTTTT.

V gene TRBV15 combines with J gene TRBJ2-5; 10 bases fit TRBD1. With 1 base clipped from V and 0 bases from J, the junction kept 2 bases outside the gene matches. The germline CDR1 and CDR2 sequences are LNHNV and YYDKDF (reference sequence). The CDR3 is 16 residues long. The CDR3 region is CATSRGGQGDQETQYF. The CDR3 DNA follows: TGTGCCACCAGCAGAGGAGGACAGGGGGACCAAGAGACCCAGTACTTC.

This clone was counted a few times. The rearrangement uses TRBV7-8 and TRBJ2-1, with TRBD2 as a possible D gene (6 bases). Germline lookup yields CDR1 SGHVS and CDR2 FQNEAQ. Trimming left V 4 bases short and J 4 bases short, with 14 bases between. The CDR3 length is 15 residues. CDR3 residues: CASSSTRGSYNEQFF. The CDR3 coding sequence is TGTGCCAGCAGCTCGACTAGAGGATCGTACAATGAGCAGTTCTTC.

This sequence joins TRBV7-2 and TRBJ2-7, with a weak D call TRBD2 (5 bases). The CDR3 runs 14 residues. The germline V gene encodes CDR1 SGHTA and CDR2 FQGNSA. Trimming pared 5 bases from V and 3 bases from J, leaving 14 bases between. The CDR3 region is CASSLINGIYEQYF. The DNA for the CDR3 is TGTGCCAGCAGCCTGATAAACGGGATCTACGAGCAGTACTTC.

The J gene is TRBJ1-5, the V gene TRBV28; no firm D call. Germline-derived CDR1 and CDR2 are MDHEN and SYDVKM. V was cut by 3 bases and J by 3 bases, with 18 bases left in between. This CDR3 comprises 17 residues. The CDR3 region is CASSLEYETDLNQPQHF. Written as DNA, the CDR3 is TGTGCCAGCAGTTTGGAATATGAGACTGATCTCAATCAGCCCCAGCATTTT.

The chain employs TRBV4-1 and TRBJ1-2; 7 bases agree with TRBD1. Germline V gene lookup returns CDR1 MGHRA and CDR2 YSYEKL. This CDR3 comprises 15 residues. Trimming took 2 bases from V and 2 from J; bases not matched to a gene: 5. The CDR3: CASSQPGQRNYGYTF. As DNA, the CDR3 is TGCGCCAGCAGCCAACCGGGACAGCGAAACTATGGCTACACCTTC.

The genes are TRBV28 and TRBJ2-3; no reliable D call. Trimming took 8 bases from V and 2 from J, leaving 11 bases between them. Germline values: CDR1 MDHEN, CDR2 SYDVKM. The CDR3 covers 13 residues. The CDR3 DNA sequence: TGTGCCAGCTACTCATACTACACAGATACGCAGTATTTT. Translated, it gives CASYSYYTDTQYF.

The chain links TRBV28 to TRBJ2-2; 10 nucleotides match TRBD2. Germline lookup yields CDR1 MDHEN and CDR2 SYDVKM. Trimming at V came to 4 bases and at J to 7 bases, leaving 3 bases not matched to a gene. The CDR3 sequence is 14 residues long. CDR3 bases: TGTGCCAGCAGTTCTAGCGGGAGAGGCGGGGAGCTGTTTTTT. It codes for CASSSSGRGGELFF.

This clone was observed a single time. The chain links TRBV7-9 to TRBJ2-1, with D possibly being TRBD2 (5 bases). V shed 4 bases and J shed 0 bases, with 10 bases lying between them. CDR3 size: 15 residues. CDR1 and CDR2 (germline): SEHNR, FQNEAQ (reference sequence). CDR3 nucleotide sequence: TGTGCCAGCAGCTCATTCCGGGACTCCTACAATGAGCAGTTCTTC. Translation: CASSSFRDSYNEQFF.

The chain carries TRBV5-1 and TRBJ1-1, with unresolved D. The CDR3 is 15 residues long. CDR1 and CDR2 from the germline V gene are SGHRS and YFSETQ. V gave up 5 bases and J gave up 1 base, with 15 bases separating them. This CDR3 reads CASRVTTSPNTEAFF. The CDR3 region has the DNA TGCGCCAGCAGGGTGACAACTAGCCCGAACACTGAAGCTTTCTTT.

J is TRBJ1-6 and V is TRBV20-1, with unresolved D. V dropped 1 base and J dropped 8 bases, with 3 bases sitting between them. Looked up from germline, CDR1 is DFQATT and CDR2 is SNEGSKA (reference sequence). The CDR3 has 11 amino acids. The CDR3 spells CSARGHSPLHF. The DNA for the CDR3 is TGCAGTGCTAGAGGGCATTCACCCCTCCACTTT.

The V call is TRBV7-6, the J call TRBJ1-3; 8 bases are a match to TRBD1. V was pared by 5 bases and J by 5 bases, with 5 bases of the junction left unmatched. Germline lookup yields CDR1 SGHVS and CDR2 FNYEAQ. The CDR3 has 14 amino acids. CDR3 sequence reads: CASSPPGGRNTIYF. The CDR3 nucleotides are TGTGCCAGCAGCCCTCCAGGGGGCCGAAACACCATATATTTT.

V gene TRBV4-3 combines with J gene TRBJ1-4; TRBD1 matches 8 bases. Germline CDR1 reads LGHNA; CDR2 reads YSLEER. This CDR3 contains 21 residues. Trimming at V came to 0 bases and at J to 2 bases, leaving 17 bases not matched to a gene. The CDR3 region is CASSQDRVGQGASRTNEKLFF. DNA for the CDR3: TGCGCCAGCAGCCAAGATAGAGTCGGGCAGGGGGCAAGTAGGACTAATGAAAAACTGTTTTTT.

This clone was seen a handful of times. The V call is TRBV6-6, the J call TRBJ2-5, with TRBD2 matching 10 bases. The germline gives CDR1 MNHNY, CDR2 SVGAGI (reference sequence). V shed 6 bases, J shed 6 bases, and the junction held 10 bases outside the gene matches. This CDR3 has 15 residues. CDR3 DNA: TGTGCCAGCAGCGTAACTTCTAGCGGGAGAAAGACCCAGTACTTC. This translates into CASSVTSSGRKTQYF.

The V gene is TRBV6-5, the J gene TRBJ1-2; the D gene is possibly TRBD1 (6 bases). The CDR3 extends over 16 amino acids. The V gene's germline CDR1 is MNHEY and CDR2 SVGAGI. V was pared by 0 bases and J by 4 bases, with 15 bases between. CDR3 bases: TGTGCCAGCAGTTACTCGGGGGACACCTTCAGCTATGGCTACACCTTC. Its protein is CASSYSGDTFSYGYTF.

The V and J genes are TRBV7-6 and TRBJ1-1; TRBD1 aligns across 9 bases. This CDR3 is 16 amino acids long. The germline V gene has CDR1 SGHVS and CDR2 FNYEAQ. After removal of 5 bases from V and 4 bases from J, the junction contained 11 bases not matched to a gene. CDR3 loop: CASSPWEGTGPTEAFF. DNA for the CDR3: TGTGCCAGCAGCCCCTGGGAAGGGACAGGGCCCACTGAAGCTTTCTTT.

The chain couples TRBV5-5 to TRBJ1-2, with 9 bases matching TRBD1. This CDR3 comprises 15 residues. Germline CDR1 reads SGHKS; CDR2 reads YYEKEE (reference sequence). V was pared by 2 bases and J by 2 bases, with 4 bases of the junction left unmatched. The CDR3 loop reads CASSFDGTGNYGYTF. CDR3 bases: TGTGCCAGCAGCTTCGACGGGACAGGGAACTATGGCTACACCTTC.

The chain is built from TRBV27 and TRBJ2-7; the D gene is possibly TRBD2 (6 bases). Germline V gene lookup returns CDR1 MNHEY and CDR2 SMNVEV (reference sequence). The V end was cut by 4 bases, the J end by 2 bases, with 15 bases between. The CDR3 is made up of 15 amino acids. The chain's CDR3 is CASSYKGLGTYEQYF. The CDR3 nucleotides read TGTGCCAGCAGTTACAAGGGACTCGGGACCTACGAGCAGTACTTC.

In DNA form, the CDR3 reads TGTGCCAGCAGCCTGAGGTCGACAGGGCTCAGCTCCTACGAGCAGTACTTC. Encoded protein: CASSLRSTGLSSYEQYF. This chain uses TRBV5-5 with TRBJ2-7; 7 nucleotides match TRBD1. V lost 4 bases, J lost 0 bases, and 13 bases stayed unmatched. CDR1 is SGHKS and CDR2 is YYEKEE in the germline V gene (reference sequence). CDR3 length: 17 amino acids.

The CDR3 reads CASSIDGTVGNIQYF. In nucleotides, the CDR3 is TGTGCCAGTAGTATAGACGGGACAGTGGGAAACATTCAGTACTTC. This sequence joins TRBV19 and TRBJ2-4, with 7 nucleotides matching TRBD1. The CDR3 length is 15 residues. Germline V gene sequence: CDR1 LNHDA, CDR2 SQIVND (reference sequence). The ends lost 0 bases at V and 6 bases at J; junction bases unmatched: 5.

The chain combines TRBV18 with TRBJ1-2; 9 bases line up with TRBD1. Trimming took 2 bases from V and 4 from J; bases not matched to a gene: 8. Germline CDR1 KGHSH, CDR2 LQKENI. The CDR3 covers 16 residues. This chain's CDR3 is CASSPKGGQGSYGYTF. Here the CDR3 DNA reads TGTGCCAGCTCACCAAAAGGTGGACAGGGGAGCTATGGCTACACCTTC.

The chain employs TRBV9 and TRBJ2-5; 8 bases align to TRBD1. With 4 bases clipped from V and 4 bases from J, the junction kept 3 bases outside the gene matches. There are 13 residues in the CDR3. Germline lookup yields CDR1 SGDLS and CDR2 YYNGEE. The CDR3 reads CASSRTGGETQYF. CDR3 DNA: TGTGCCAGCAGCCGAACAGGGGGAGAGACCCAGTACTTC.